This T cell receptor (beta chain) appears in the sequencing data of a study of tumor and adjacent non-tumor tissue in lung cancer. For the study at large: The cohort had under 15 adenocarcinoma, a couple of squamous cell and 1 small cell patients. Regarding the study as a whole: Tumor tissue had significantly higher TCR diversity than normal lung. In normal lung, the top 100 clones were significantly more dominant than in tumor.

The library came from three nested PCR rounds adapted from ARM-PCR protocols. Each CDR3 protein is one row after TCRdb ran MiXCR on the multiplex PCR reads. The sample lists tens of thousands of distinct CDR3 sequences; 67% were seen once. From germline, CDR1 is SNHLY and CDR2 FYNNEI. The CDR3 has 15 residues. To note about this clonotype: Its antigen remains unknown. At one end, the junction sequence differs from germline, possibly due to a read error.

This sample's RNA came from whole unsorted tissue. Between August and November 2014, newly diagnosed, chemotherapy-naive lung cancer patients underwent thoracic surgery in China. This TCR was sampled from a man in his 60s with non-small cell lung cancer. V is TRBV2 and J is TRBJ2-3; maybe TRBD2 (6 bases). The sample consisted of lung tumor tissue. The CDR3 loop reads CASSEDSGHTDTEYF. CDR3 nucleotide sequence: TGTGCCAGCAGTGAAGACAGCGGGCATACAGATACGGAGTATTTT.